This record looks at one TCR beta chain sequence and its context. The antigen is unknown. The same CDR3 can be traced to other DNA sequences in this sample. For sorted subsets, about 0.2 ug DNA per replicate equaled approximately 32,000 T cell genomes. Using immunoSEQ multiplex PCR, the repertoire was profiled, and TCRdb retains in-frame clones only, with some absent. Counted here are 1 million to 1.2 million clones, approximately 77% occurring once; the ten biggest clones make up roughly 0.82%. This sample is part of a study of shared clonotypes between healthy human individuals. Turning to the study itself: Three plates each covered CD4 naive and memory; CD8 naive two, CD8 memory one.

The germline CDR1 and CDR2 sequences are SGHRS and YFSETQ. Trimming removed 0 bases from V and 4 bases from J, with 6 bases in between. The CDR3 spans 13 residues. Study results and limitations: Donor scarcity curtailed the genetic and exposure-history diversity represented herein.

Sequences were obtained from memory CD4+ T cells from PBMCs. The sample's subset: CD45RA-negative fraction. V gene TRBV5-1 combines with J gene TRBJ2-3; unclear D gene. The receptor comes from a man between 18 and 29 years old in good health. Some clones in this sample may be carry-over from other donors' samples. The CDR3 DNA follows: TGCGCCAGCAGCTTGGGGGCGTCAGATACGCAGTATTTT. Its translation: CASSLGASDTQYF.